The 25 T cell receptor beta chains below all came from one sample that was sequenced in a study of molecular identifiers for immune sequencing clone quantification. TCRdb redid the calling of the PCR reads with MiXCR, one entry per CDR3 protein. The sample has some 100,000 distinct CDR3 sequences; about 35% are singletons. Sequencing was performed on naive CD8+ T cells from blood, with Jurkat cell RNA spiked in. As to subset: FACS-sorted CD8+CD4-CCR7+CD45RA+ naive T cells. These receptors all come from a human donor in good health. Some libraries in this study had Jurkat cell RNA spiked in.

The CDR3 here is CASSHGVLANEQYF. The CDR3 nucleotides read TGTGCCAGCAGCCACGGGGTGCTAGCAAACGAGCAGTACTTC. V usage is TRBV7-9 and J usage is TRBJ2-7; D might be TRBD2 (5 bases). The germline V gene encodes CDR1 SEHNR and CDR2 FQNEAQ (reference sequence). The CDR3 is made up of 14 amino acids. Trimming pared 5 bases from V and 5 bases from J, leaving 16 bases between.

The CDR3, as DNA: TGTGCCAGCAGTTACTACCCGGGGGCGGCCACAGATACGCAGTATTTT. Its translation: CASSYYPGAATDTQYF. The chain couples TRBV6-2 or TRBV6-3 to TRBJ2-3; D tentatively reads TRBD1 or TRBD2 (6 bases each). Germline CDR1 and CDR2: MNHEY and SVGEGT. The ends were cut back, 1 base at V and 2 bases at J, with 13 bases in the middle. The CDR3 has 16 amino acids.

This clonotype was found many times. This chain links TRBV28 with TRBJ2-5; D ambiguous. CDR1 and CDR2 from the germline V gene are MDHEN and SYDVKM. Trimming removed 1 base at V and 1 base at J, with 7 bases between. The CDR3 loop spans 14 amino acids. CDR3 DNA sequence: TGTGCCAGCAGTTTATTAAGGACCCAAGAGACCCAGTACTTC. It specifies CASSLLRTQETQYF.

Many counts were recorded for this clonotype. CDR3 sequence: CSVDPGSGANVLTF. CDR3 in DNA: TGCAGCGTTGATCCAGGGTCTGGGGCCAACGTCCTGACTTTC. This sequence joins TRBV29-1 and TRBJ2-6; perhaps TRBD1 as D (5 bases). The germline gives CDR1 SQVTM, CDR2 ANQGSEA. The CDR3 has 14 amino acids. The germline V and J ends were trimmed by 3 bases and 1 base, with 7 bases remaining between them.

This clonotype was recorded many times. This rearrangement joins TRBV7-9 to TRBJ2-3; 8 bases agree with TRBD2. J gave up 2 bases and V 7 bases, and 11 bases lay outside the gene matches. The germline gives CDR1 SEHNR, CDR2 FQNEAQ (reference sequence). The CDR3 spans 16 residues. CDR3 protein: CASIAALAEVTDTQYF. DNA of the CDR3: TGTGCCAGCATCGCAGCACTAGCGGAGGTCACAGATACGCAGTATTTT.

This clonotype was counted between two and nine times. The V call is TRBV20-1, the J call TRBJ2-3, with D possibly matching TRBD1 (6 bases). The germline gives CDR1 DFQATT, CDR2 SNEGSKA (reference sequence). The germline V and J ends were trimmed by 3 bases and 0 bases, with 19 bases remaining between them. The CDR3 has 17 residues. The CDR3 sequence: CSASAGTLIPSTDTQYF. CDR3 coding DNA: TGCAGTGCTAGTGCCGGGACACTAATACCTAGCACAGATACGCAGTATTTT.

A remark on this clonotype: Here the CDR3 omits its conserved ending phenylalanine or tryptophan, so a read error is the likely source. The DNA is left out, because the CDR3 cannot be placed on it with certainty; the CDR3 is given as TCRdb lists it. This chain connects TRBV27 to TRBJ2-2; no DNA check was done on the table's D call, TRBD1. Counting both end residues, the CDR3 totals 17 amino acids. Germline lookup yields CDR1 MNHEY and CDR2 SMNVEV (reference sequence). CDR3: CASSPPDRGLGTGELVY.

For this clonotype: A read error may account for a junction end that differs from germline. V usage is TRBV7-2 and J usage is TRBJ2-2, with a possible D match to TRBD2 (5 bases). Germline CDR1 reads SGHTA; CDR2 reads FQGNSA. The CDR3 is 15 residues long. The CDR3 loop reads CASSLFMAHTGELLF. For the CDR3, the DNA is TGTGCCAGCAGCTTATTTATGGCCCACACCGGGGAGCTGTTATTT.

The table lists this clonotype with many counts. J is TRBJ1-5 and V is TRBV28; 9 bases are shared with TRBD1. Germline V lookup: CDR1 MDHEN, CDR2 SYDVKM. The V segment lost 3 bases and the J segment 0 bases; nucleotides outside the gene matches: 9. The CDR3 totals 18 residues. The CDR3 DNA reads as TGTGCCAGCAGTTTTCCGACAGGGGGAATATATAGCAATCAGCCCCAGCATTTT. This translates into CASSFPTGGIYSNQPQHF. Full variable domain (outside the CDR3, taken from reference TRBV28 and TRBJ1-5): DVKVTQSSRYLVKRTGEKVFLECVQDMDHENMFWYRQDPGLGLRLIYFSYDVKMKEKGDIPEGYSVSREKKERFSLILESASTNQTSMYLCASSFPTGGIYSNQPQHFGDGTRLSIL.

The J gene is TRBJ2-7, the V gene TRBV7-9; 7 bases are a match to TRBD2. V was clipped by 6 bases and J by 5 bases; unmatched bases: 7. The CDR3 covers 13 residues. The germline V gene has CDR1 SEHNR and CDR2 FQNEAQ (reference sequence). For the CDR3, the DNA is TGTGCCAGCAGACCAACTAGCGTGGACGAGCAGTACTTC. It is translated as CASRPTSVDEQYF.

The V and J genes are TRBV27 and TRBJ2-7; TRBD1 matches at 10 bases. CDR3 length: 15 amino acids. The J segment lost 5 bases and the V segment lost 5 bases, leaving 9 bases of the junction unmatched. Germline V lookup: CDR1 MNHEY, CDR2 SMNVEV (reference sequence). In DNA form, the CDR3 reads TGTGCCAGCAGTCCTCCGGGACAGGGGTACCACGAGCAGTACTTC. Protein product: CASSPPGQGYHEQYF.

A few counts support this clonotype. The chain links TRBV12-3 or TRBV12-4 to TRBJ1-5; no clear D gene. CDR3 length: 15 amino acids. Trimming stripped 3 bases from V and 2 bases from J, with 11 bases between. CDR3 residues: CASSFLGSGNQPQHF. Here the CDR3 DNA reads TGTGCCAGCAGTTTTCTGGGTTCGGGCAATCAGCCCCAGCATTTT.

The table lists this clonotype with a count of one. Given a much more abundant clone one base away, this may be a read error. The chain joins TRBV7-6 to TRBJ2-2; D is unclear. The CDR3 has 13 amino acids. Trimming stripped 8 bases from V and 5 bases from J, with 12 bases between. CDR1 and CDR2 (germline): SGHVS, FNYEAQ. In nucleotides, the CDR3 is TGTGCCAGCGGCCCCGGGCTAACCGGGGAGCTGTTTTTT. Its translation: CASGPGLTGELFF.

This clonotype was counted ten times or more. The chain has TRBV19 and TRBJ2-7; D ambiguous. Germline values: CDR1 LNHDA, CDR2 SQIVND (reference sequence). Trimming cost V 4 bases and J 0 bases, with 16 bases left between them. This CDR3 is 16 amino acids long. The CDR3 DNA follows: TGTGCCAGTAGTAACGTCTTCGGACGCCCCTCCTACGAGCAGTACTTC. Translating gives CASSNVFGRPSYEQYF. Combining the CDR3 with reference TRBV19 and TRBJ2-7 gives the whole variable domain DGGITQSPKYLFRKEGQNVTLSCEQNLNHDAMYWYRQDPGQGLRLIYYSQIVNDFQKGDIAEGYSVSREKKESFPLTVTSAQKNPTAFYLCASSNVFGRPSYEQYFGPGTRLTVT.

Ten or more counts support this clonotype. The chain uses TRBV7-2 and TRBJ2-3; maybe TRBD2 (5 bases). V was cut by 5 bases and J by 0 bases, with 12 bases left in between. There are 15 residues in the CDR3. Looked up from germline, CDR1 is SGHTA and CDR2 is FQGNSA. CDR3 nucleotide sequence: TGTGCCAGCAGCCAGATAGCGCCTAGCACAGATACGCAGTATTTT. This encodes CASSQIAPSTDTQYF.

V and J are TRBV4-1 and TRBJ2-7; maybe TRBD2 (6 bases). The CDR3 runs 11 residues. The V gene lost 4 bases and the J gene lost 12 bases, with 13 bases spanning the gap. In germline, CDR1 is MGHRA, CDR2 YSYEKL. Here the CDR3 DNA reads TGCGCCAGCAGCCGGTCAGGGAGGAGGTACTTC. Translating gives CASSRSGRRYF.

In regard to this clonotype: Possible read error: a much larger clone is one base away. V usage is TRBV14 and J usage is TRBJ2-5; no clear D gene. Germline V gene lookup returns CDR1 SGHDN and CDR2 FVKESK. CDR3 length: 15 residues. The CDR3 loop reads CASRQDPGPTETQYF. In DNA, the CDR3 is TGTGCCAGCCGCCAAGATCCCGGACCGACAGAGACCCAGTACTTC.

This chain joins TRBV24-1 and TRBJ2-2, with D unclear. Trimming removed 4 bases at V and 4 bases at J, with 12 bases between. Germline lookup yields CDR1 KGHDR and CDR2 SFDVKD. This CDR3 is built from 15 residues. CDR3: CATSEARFFTGELFF. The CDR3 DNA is TGTGCCACCAGTGAGGCCAGGTTCTTCACCGGGGAGCTGTTTTTT.

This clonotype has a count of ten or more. DNA for the CDR3: TGTGCCAGCCTCGAGAATGGGGGCGCTGGGGCCAACGTCCTGACTTTC. Its protein is CASLENGGAGANVLTF. The J gene is TRBJ2-6, the V gene TRBV5-6; tentatively, D is TRBD1 (6 bases). V shed 7 bases and J shed 2 bases, with 16 bases lying between them. This CDR3 has 16 residues. Germline V lookup: CDR1 SGHDT, CDR2 YYEEEE. The full variable domain, its missing parts supplied by reference TRBV5-6 and TRBJ2-6, is DAGVTQSPTHLIKTRGQQVTLRCSPKSGHDTVSWYQQALGQGPQFIFQYYEEEERQRGNFPDRFSGHQFPNYSSELNVNALLLGDSALYLCASLENGGAGANVLTFGAGSRLTVL.

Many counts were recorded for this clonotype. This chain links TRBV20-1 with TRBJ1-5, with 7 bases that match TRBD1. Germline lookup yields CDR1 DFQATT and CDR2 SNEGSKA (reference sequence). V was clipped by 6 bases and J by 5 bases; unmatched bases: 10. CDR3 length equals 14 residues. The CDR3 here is CSAAPDRLDQPQHF. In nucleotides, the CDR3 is TGCAGTGCCGCACCGGACAGGTTAGATCAGCCCCAGCATTTT.

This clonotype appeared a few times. This CDR3 reads CASSLGWDSSYEQYF. The CDR3 DNA sequence: TGTGCCAGCAGCTTAGGGTGGGACTCGTCCTACGAGCAGTACTTC. The chain links TRBV11-2 to TRBJ2-7; D may be TRBD2 (6 bases). V was shortened by 1 base and J by 1 base, with 11 bases between the two germline ends. The germline CDR1 and CDR2 sequences are SGHAT and FQNNGV. The CDR3 runs to 15 residues. The full variable domain, rest sourced from reference TRBV11-2 and TRBJ2-7, is EAGVAQSPRYKIIEKRQSVAFWCNPISGHATLYWYQQILGQGPKLLIQFQNNGVVDDSQLPKDRFSAERLKGVDSTLKIQPAKLEDSAVYLCASSLGWDSSYEQYFGPGTRLTVT.

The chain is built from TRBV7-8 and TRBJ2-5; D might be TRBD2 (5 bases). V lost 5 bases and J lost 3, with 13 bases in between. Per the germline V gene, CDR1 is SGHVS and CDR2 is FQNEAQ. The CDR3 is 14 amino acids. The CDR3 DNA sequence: TGTGCCAGCAGCGTCCCGGGAATCGAAGAGACCCAGTACTTC. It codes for CASSVPGIEETQYF.

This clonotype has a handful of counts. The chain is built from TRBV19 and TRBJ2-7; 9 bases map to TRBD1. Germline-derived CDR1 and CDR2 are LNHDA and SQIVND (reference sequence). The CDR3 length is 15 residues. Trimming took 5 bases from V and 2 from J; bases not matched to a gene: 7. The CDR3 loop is CASSWTGTGPYEQYF. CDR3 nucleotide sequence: TGTGCCAGTAGTTGGACCGGGACAGGGCCCTACGAGCAGTACTTC.

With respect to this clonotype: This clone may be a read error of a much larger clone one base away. CDR3 nucleotides: TGTGCTAGTGGTGGGACAGCGGAAGCTCTCTTT. Translation: CASGGTAEALF. The chain uses TRBV12-5 and TRBJ1-1; TRBD1 aligns across 7 bases. This CDR3 has 11 amino acids. Germline CDR1 LGHNT, CDR2 FRNRAP.

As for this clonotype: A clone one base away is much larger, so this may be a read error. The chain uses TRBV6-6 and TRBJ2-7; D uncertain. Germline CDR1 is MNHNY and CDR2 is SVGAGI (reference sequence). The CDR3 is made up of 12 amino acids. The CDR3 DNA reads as TGTGCCAGCAGGGACGGTTCCTACGAGCGGTACTTC. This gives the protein CASRDGSYERYF.